This paragraph reports one T cell receptor beta chain. Its antigen is not yet known. Base qualities were left out, and no much larger clone turns up one base away. Healthy HIV-negative adults with no recently reported acute infections or vaccinations were included as donors. Every donor was a Caucasian adult living in Nashville, Tennessee, USA. Magnetic negative selection was used to enrich CD4+ T cells, after which naive cells were positively selected on CD45RA and the negative fraction became the memory subset. Blood was obtained by leukapheresis, after which PBMCs were separated by Ficoll-Histopaque density gradient centrifugation and cryopreserved in liquid nitrogen vapor phase. Purity and quantity of every magnetically sorted T cell population were checked by analytical flow cytometry. Genomic DNA was isolated from every sorted fraction and measured by UV absorbance on a Nanodrop 2000c. The record originates from a study of shared clonotypes between healthy human individuals (dated by TCRdb to about 2020). For the wider study: A few men and two women, aged 18 to 49 years, made up the cohort. Per donor, leukapheresis produced somewhere between about 0.9 and 10 billion PBMCs. Blood TCR repertoires of a handful of healthy adults were deeply sequenced to estimate repertoire size and the extent of clonotype sharing between individuals. Different laboratories and diverse techniques were used to prepare libraries and sequence TCR repertoires, to increase sequencing depth and limit assay-specific biases. For each donor, CD4 naive and CD4 memory were each given three plates, CD8 naive was given two plates, and CD8 memory was given one plate.

Using the deep immunoSEQ assay, TCR CDR3 regions were amplified from genomic DNA by multiplex PCR. For each cell subset, the extracted genomic DNA was distributed evenly across all wells of several immunoSEQ 96-well plates, and each plate served as one replicate. Each replicate PCR for sorted subsets received around 200 ng genomic DNA, equal to roughly 30,000 T cell genomes. Purified libraries were quantified with a Qubit 3.0 fluorometer, sized on a Bioanalyzer 2100, and re-quantified with the KAPA Library Quantification kit. Every immunoSEQ 96-well plate was sequenced on a separate single-read 150-cycle Illumina NextSeq 550 flow cell. Per the source publication's procedure: Because the immunoSEQ output held only junctional sequences and lacked quality scores, the filtering could not match the filtering applied to full-length reads. To assign V/J genes and CDR3, sequences were annotated against IMGT germline references using PyIR, a Python wrapper for IgBLAST v1.9. Reads were removed for weak V/J assignments (E-value above 1e-6), missing CDR3, stop codons, out-of-frame junctions, or ambiguous translated residues. V3J clonotypes were defined as sequences sharing an identical inferred V gene, J gene, and CDR3 amino acid sequence. The percentage overlap between two repertoires was calculated by dividing the number of shared unique clonotypes by the size of the smaller repertoire. Repertoire richness was assessed with RTK rarefaction, the Chao1 estimator, and Recon v2.1 estimates of unobserved clonotypes. For all TCRbeta clonotypes obtained by the gDNA method from a handful of donors, generation probabilities were computed with OLGA. Entries here come from immuneACCESS through TCRdb and include only in-frame sequences with V and J called. Some clones fail to appear in such tables; in the studies checked, an unresolved V gene covers under half of the shortfall, and the cause of the remainder is unknown. The DNA was the basis for D and trimming; V, J and clone size are from that table. The sample records under 650,000 clones, 90% to 97% of which are singletons. Approximately 0.06% of the sample belongs to the ten largest clones.

The germline V gene (reference sequence) gives CDR1 as SEHNR and CDR2 as FQNEAQ. From the cysteine through the phenylalanine, the CDR3 covers 14 amino acids. Left in the record is the CDR3 DNA by itself, 42 bases read in frame from the first base. The junction shows trimming of 2 bases on V and 5 bases on J, plus 12 bases between the germline ends. Overall study outcomes, separate from this receptor: About 5% of naive CD4, approximately 3.7% of naive CD8, about 2.4% of memory CD4, and around 0.4% of memory CD8 clonotypes were shared across several donors. Even with the large sequencing depth, rarefaction of the sorted-subset datasets indicated that sequencing was incomplete. The genetic and exposure-history diversity represented was limited by the small number of donors. Sampling was limited to blood, and TCR repertoires in tissue likely differ from TCR repertoires in blood. Pairwise subsampling indicated that sequencing depth was expected to affect the degree of clonotype sharing among donors. Clonotypes shared by all four sorted-subset donors showed higher generation probabilities than non-shared clonotypes. Estimated clonotype richness was generally larger for naive than for memory subsets.

Specimen: naive CD4+ T cells sorted from blood. In the paper's terms, the cell subset or site label means: CD45RA+ positively selected. The sequence derives from a woman in her twenties or thirties in good health. Recombination connected TRBV7-9 to TRBJ1-1; no D gene is confidently identified. The CDR3: CASSLLGSATEAFF. The DNA sequence is given as TGTGCCAGCAGCTTATTAGGGTCAGCAACTGAAGCTTTCTTT.